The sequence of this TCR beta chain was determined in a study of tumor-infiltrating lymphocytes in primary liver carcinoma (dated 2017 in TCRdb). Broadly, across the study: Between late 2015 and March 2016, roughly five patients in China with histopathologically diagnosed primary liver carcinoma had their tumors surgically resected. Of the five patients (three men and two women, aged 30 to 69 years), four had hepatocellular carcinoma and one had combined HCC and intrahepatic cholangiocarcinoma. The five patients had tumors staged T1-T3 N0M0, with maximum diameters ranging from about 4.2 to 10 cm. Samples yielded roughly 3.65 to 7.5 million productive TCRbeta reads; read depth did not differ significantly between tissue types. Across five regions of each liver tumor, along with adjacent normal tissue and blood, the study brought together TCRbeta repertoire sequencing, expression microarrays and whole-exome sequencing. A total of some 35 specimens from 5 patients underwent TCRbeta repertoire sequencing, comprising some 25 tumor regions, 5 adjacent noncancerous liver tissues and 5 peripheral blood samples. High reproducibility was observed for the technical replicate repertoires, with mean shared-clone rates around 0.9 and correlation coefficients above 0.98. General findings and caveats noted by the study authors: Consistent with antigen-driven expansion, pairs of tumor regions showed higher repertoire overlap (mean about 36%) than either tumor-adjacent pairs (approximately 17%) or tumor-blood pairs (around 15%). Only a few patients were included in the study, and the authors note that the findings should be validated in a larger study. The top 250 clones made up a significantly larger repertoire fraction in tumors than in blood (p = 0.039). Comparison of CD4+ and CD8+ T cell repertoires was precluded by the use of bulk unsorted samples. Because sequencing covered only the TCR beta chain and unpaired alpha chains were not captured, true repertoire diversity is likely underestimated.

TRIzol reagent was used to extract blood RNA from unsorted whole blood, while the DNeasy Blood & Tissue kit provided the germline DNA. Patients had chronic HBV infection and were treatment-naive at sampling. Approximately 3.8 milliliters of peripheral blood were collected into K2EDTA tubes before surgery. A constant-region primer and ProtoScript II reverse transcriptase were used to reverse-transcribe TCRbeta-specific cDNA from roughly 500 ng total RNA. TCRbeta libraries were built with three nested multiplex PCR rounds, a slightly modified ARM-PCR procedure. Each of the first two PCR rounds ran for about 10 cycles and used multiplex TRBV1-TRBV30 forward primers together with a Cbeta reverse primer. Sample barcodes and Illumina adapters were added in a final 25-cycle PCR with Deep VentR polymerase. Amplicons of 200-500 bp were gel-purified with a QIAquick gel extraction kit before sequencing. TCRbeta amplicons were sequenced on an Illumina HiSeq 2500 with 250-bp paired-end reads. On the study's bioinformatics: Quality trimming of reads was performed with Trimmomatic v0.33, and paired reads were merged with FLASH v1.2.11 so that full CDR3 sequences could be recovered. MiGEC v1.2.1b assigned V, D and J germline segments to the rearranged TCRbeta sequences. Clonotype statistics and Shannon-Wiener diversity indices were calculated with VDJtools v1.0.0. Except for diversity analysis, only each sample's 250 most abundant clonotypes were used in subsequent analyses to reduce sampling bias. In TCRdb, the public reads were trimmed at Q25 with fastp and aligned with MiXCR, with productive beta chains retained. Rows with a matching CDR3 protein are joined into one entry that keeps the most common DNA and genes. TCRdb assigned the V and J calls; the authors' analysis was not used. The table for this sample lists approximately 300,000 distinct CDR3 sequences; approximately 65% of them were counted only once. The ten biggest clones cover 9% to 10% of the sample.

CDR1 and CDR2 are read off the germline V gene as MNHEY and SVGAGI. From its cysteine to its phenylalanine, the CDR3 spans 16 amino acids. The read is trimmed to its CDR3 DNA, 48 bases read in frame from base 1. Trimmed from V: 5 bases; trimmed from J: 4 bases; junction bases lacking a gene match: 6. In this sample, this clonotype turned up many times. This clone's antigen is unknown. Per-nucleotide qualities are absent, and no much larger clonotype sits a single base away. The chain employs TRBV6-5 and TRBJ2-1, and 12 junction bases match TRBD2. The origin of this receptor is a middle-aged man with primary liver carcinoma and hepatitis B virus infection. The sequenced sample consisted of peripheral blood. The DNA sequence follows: TGTGCCAGCAGTCAACGGACTAGCGGGAAGTACAATGAGCAGTTCTTC. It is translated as CASSQRTSGKYNEQFF.